This TCR beta chain was documented in a study of blood T cell repertoires in COVID-19. Study-level information: Sites in the United States, Italy and Spain provided acute and convalescent COVID-19 samples. PBMCs, B-cell-depleted T cells, or T cells provided the cDNA or gDNA that made up the material.

Per the study methods: How many nucleated cells were present was estimated from reference gene primer amplification. TCRdb's copy holds only in-frame clones and misses some; the assay was immunoSEQ multiplex PCR. V and J calls and clone size are given by that table; D and trimming were obtained from the DNA. The sample has around 150,000 clones, 90% seen once; the top ten hold roughly 19%. Trimming removed 6 bases at V and 4 bases at J, with 16 bases between. The germline gives CDR1 SGHTA, CDR2 FQGNSA. The CDR3 totals 14 residues. Sequences were obtained from peripheral blood. The rearrangement joins TRBV7-2 to TRBJ2-7; D may be TRBD1 (6 bases). The receptor was isolated from a man aged 55 to 70 with active or convalescent COVID-19. The CDR3 sequence: CASRPAAGAYEQYF. CDR3 nucleotide sequence: TGTGCCAGCAGGCCAGCAGCAGGGGCTTACGAGCAGTACTTC.